Listed below are T cell receptor beta chains from one sample, sequenced in a study of glioma-infiltrating T cells. Using its own MiXCR run on the multiplex PCR reads, TCRdb lists one record per CDR3 protein. The repertoire consists of a few thousand distinct CDR3 sequences, with 35% to 45% occurring once and the leading ten covering approximately 48%. Sequencing was done on a sample of glioma tissue, nonneoplastic brain tissue, or PBMCs (not recorded which). All receptors come from a human donor with low-grade glioma or glioblastoma, undergoing nonglioma brain surgery, or in good health (not recorded which). The CDR3 runs from the conserved cysteine through the conserved F or W. A D gene is named only where the DNA matches it firmly. The size entry is marked missing in some rows and otherwise reads once, few, many or a size class.

j_gene	v_gene	abundance	d_gene	CDR3nt	CDR3aa
TRBJ1-4	TRBV18	many	-	TGTGCCAGCTCACCTTCTTCTAATGAAAAACTGTTTTTT	CASSPSSNEKLFF
TRBJ2-1	TRBV27	-	-	-	CDSSFYICSARVRTVNEQFF
TRBJ2-1	TRBV6-1	medium-sized	TRBD2	TGTGCCAGCAGGCCCGGGACTAGCGGGAGTAGTAATGAGCAGTTCTTC	CASRPGTSGSSNEQFF
TRBJ2-7	TRBV29-1	-	-	TGCAGCGTGGCCGGGACCGTCACCTCCTACGAGCAGTACTTC	CSVAGTVTSYEQYF
TRBJ2-7	TRBV20-1	medium-sized	-	TGCAGTGCTAGTCTCGACAGAACCTCCTACGAGCAGTACTTC	CSASLDRTSYEQYF
TRBJ1-5	TRBV10-3	medium-sized	-	TGTGCCATCAGTGGGGGCCCTAATCAGCCCCAGCATTTT	CAISGGPNQPQHF
TRBJ1-3	TRBV6-1	many	-	TGTGCATCGGTGGGTGGAAACACCATATATTTT	CASVGGNTIYF
TRBJ2-1	TRBV7-2	-	-	TGTGCCGGCAGGCGCGGAAGCCGGACTTACACCTCCTACAATGAGCAGTTCTTC	CAGRRGSRTYTSYNEQFF
TRBJ1-2	TRBV28	-	-	TGTGCCAGCAGTTTATTAGTGGTCCTGAGCTACGGCTACACCTTC	CASSLLVVLSYGYTF
TRBJ2-7	TRBV4-1	-	-	TGCGCCAGCAGCCAAGTGGGTGAGGGACTCTCCTACGAGCAGTACTTC	CASSQVGEGLSYEQYF
TRBJ2-1	TRBV27	-	TRBD2	TGTGCCAGTTTACGGGAGGTGGACAATGAGCAGTTCTTC	CASLREVDNEQFF
TRBJ2-5	TRBV3-1	-	-	TGTGCCAGCAGAGGATTCCTCAGGGTTTTTCAAGAGACCCAGTACTTC	CASRGFLRVFQETQYF
TRBJ2-7	TRBV29-1	-	-	TGCAGCGTCGAAACAAGGGCCGAGCAGTACTTC	CSVETRAEQYF
TRBJ1-2	TRBV25-1	-	TRBD1	TGTGCCAGCTGGGGACAGTATAACTACGCCTTC	CASWGQYNYAF
TRBJ1-1	TRBV29-1	-	-	TGCAGCGTTGTCTGGGACGGACACATGAACACTGGAGCTTTCTTT	CSVVWDGHMNTGAFF
TRBJ2-5	TRBV12-3/TRBV12-4	many	-	TGTGCCAGCAGTTTAACAGGGCGCCAAGAGACCCAGTACTTC	CASSLTGRQETQYF
TRBJ1-1	TRBV7-3	many	-	TGTGCCAGCAGCCCCGGGCCTGCTTCCACTGAAGCTTTCTTT	CASSPGPASTEAFF
TRBJ1-1	TRBV6-1	-	-	TGTGCCAGCTGGTGGGGTGAGAACACTGAAGCTTTCTTT	CASWWGENTEAFF
TRBJ1-4	TRBV20-1	medium-sized	-	TGCAGTGCTATCCCGGGAAACGGACGTGAAAAACTGTTTTTT	CSAIPGNGREKLFF
TRBJ1-6	TRBV7-2	-	-	TGTGCCAGCAGCCTTGGGGGGAATTCACCCCTCCACTTT	CASSLGGNSPLHF
TRBJ2-7	TRBV10-3	-	TRBD2	TGTGCCATCAGCGAACTAGCGGACTACTACGAGCAGTACTTC	CAISELADYYEQYF
TRBJ1-3	TRBV4-2	many	-	TGTGCCAGCAGCCAAGAATACGGGACTGGAAACACCATATATTTT	CASSQEYGTGNTIYF
TRBJ1-2	TRBV20-1	medium-sized	TRBD1	TGCAGTGCTCCCCCCGGGACAGGGCTTCATGGCTACACCTTC	CSAPPGTGLHGYTF
TRBJ2-1	TRBV7-9	-	-	TGTGCCAGCAGCTTCACAGGGAAAGGAGACAATGAGCAGTTCTTC	CASSFTGKGDNEQFF
TRBJ1-1	TRBV20-1	-	-	TGCAGTGCTAGAGATGGAAACACTGAAGCTTTCTTT	CSARDGNTEAFF
TRBJ2-7	TRBV6-2/TRBV6-3	-	TRBD1	TGTGCCAGCAGGCAGGGACAGTCGAAATCCTACGAGCAGTACTTC	CASRQGQSKSYEQYF
TRBJ1-4	TRBV7-2	-	-	TGTGCCAGCAGCTTAGTCCTCACTCCGGAAAAAATGTTTTTT	CASSLVLTPEKMFF
TRBJ2-3	TRBV29-1	few	-	TGCAGCGTTTTCGGGGAGTGGTCGGATACGCAGTATTTT	CSVFGEWSDTQYF
TRBJ2-7	TRBV6-6	-	-	TGTGCCAGCAGTTACGTGGGGGGGCCTCACGAGCAGTACTTC	CASSYVGGPHEQYF
TRBJ1-1	TRBV20-1	-	TRBD1	TGCGGTGCTAGGATACCCGGGACAGGGTTCACCGAAGCTTTCTTT	CGARIPGTGFTEAFF
TRBJ2-7	TRBV3-1	-	TRBD1	TGTGCCAGCAGCCACGACACTATGGGACAGGGGGACTACGAGCAGTACTTC	CASSHDTMGQGDYEQYF
TRBJ1-5	TRBV7-2	-	-	-	CASSFYICSAKPADQPQHF
TRBJ2-1	TRBV27	few	TRBD2	TGTGCCAGCAGCTTATCGTATCTAGCGGGGGGGCCGAGTGAGCAGTTGTTC	CASSLSYLAGGPSEQLF
TRBJ2-7	TRBV27	large	TRBD2	TGTGCCAGCAGACACGCGGGGGGGCCTCACGAGCAGTACTTC	CASRHAGGPHEQYF
TRBJ1-2	TRBV6-1	-	-	TGTGCCAGCAGTGCACGGGACTATGGCTACACCTTC	CASSARDYGYTF
TRBJ2-1	TRBV20-1	medium-sized	TRBD2	TGCAGTGCTCCTGGACTAGCGAGTTACAATGAGCAGTTCTTC	CSAPGLASYNEQFF
TRBJ2-2	TRBV27	medium-sized	-	TGTGCCAGCAGTCCCTTCACGGAGAGGGGCACCGGGGAGCTGTTTTTT	CASSPFTERGTGELFF
TRBJ1-1	TRBV6-2/TRBV6-3	medium-sized	-	TGTGCCAGCAGTTACCTACCTCGGTTAACGAGGCTCGCCCCTGAAGCTTTCTTT	CASSYLPRLTRLAPEAFF
TRBJ2-7	TRBV6-1	medium-sized	-	TGTGCCAGTGGACAGAGCGAGCAGTACTTC	CASGQSEQYF
TRBJ1-3	TRBV6-1	many	-	TGTGCATCGGCGTGTGGAAACACCATATATTTT	CASACGNTIYF
TRBJ2-1	TRBV28	medium-sized	-	TGTGCCAGCAGTTCGGAACTCGGCAATGAGCAGTTCTTC	CASSSELGNEQFF
TRBJ2-7	TRBV6-1	medium-sized	-	TGTGCCAGCAGTGACCTTAGCGCCAGCTCCTACGAGCAGTACTTC	CASSDLSASSYEQYF
TRBJ2-1	TRBV20-1	medium-sized	-	TGCAGTGCGAGACTAGTAGGTAATGAGCAGTTCTTC	CSARLVGNEQFF
TRBJ2-7	TRBV28	-	-	TGTGCCAGCAGTTTCTATGGGTACAATGAGCAGTACTTC	CASSFYGYNEQYF
TRBJ2-1	TRBV27	large	TRBD2	TGTGCCAGCAGTTTACGGGGGGGTGGGACTGTAGGCAATGAGCAGTTCTTC	CASSLRGGGTVGNEQFF
TRBJ2-1	TRBV3-1	many	TRBD2	TGTGCCAGCAGCCCCAGCGGGGGTTCCTACAATGAGCAGTTCTTC	CASSPSGGSYNEQFF
TRBJ2-2	TRBV12-3/TRBV12-4	-	-	TGTGCCAGCAGAGCGCAGGGTCCCCGGGAGCTGTTTTTT	CASRAQGPRELFF
TRBJ1-2	TRBV30	-	-	TGTGCCAGGAGCAGGCAGAATGACGGCTACACCTTC	CARSRQNDGYTF
TRBJ1-2	TRBV28	-	-	TGCGCCAGCAGTCCAACGTCCTATGGCTACACATTC	CASSPTSYGYTF
TRBJ2-3	TRBV6-1	-	-	TGTGCCAGCGAAGGGACATCGGATTCCGATACGCAGTATTTT	CASEGTSDSDTQYF
TRBJ2-1	TRBV27	-	TRBD2	TGTGCCAGCAGTGGCGGACTAGCCAACACCGGGGAGCTGGACAATGAGCAGTTCTTC	CASSGGLANTGELDNEQFF
TRBJ2-5	TRBV18	-	-	TGTGCCAGCTCACCAGCAGAGGAGACCAAGTACTTC	CASSPAEETKYF
TRBJ2-1	TRBV6-1	-	-	TGTGCCAGCAGTCTGAAGGGGACCAACAATGAGCAGTTCTTC	CASSLKGTNNEQFF
TRBJ2-7	TRBV7-2	many	TRBD1	TGTGCCAGCAGCTTAATGGGACAGGGGTACGAGCAGTACTTC	CASSLMGQGYEQYF
TRBJ1-1	TRBV5-1	many	-	TGCGCCAGCAGCCTGGGCCGTTTCAACACTGAAGCTTTCTTT	CASSLGRFNTEAFF
TRBJ1-2	TRBV15	once	-	TGTGCCACCAGAGATGGGGGAAACTATGGCTACACCTTC	CATRDGGNYGYTF
TRBJ2-5	TRBV5-5	-	TRBD2	TGTGCCAGCAGCCCGAGGGCTAGCGGGACCCAAGAGACCCAGTACTTC	CASSPRASGTQETQYF